The 2 T cell receptor beta chains below were found in one sample sequenced in a study of response to subunit inactivated influenza vaccine. TCRdb reprocessed the RT-PCR reads via MiXCR and lists one record per CDR3 protein. The data show more than 600,000 distinct CDR3 sequences, with less than 20% seen just once and 11% held by the top ten. This sample comprised PBMCs from blood, obtained 5 days after vaccination. Source of these receptors: a man aged 50 to 59 who received an inactivated influenza vaccine.

This clonotype was recorded many times. The CDR3 DNA reads as TGTGCCAGCAGTTCACCCTCGGGACAGGGGGACGAGCAGTACTTC. This gives the protein CASSSPSGQGDEQYF. The chain employs TRBV12-3 or TRBV12-4 and TRBJ2-7; TRBD1 matches 11 bases. The CDR3 totals 15 residues. After removal of 4 bases from V and 5 bases from J, the junction contained 7 bases not matched to a gene.

This clonotype has more than one count but fewer than ten. The J gene is TRBJ1-6, the V gene TRBV20-1; D gene ambiguous. Trimming cost V 3 bases and J 8 bases, with 17 bases left between them. Germline CDR1 reads DFQATT; CDR2 reads SNEGSKA (reference sequence). The CDR3 runs 15 residues. CDR3: CSARQDQTIDSPLHF. DNA of the CDR3: TGCAGTGCTAGGCAGGATCAGACTATAGATTCACCCCTCCACTTT.